This entry lists 7 T cell receptor beta chains sequenced from one sample in a study of T cell changes during pregnancy in multiple sclerosis. Profiled with immunoSEQ multiplex PCR; TCRdb holds only in-frame clones, not every one. The sample contains 120,000 or so clones, about 94% of which appear only once. Sequences were derived from peripheral blood, sampled before pregnancy. These receptors were taken from a female donor with multiple sclerosis, enrolled in a pregnancy study.

V usage is TRBV27 and J usage is TRBJ2-1; 10 nucleotides align to TRBD2. CDR3 size: 15 residues. Per germline, CDR1 MNHEY and CDR2 SMNVEV (reference sequence). The V and J ends lost 6 bases and 7 bases, in that order; junction bases with no gene match: 9. The CDR3 region is CASRLSGGSFNEQFF. Written as DNA, the CDR3 is TGTGCCAGCAGGCTTAGCGGGGGGTCTTTTAATGAGCAGTTCTTC.

This chain links TRBV9 with TRBJ2-5; 13 nucleotides match TRBD2. Germline-derived CDR1 and CDR2 are SGDLS and YYNGEE. The junction had 8 bases not matched to a gene; V was cut back by 4 bases and J by 5 bases. This CDR3 has 16 residues. The CDR3, as DNA: TGTGCCAGCAGCACCGGACTAGCGGGAGATCAGGAGACCCAGTACTTC. Translation: CASSTGLAGDQETQYF.

This rearrangement joins TRBV6-5 to TRBJ1-2; possibly TRBD1 for D (5 bases). Germline V gene sequence: CDR1 MNHEY, CDR2 SVGAGI. Trimming stripped 5 bases from V and 5 bases from J, with 12 bases between. This CDR3 comprises 13 residues. CDR3 nucleotide sequence: TGTGCCAGCAGTAAAGGGACTCAGTATGGCTACACCTTC. The encoded protein is CASSKGTQYGYTF.

The CDR3 region has the DNA TGTGCCAGCAGTGAAGAGGGGGGGCGTAACTATGGCTACACCTTC. This gives the protein CASSEEGGRNYGYTF. The rearrangement joins TRBV6-1 to TRBJ1-2, with D maybe TRBD1 (6 bases). V was cut by 1 base and J by 1 base, with 10 bases left in between. Germline V gene data show CDR1 as MNHNS and CDR2 as SASEGT. The CDR3 spans 15 residues.

The genes are TRBV11-2 and TRBJ2-1, with TRBD2 matching 13 bases. Germline loops: CDR1 SGHAT, CDR2 FQNNGV. V was pared by 4 bases and J by 10 bases, with 7 bases of the junction left unmatched. The CDR3 has 15 residues. The CDR3 sequence is CASSSWTSGGFEQFF. The CDR3 DNA follows: TGTGCCAGCAGCTCTTGGACTAGCGGGGGATTCGAGCAGTTCTTC.

The CDR3: CASSSTGEAFF. In DNA, the CDR3 is TGTGCCAGCAGCTCGACAGGGGAAGCTTTCTTT. The chain carries TRBV5-6 and TRBJ1-1, with TRBD1 matching over 7 bases. The CDR3 runs to 11 residues. Germline V gene lookup returns CDR1 SGHDT and CDR2 YYEEEE. The V segment lost 3 bases and the J segment 8 bases; nucleotides outside the gene matches: 1.

This chain links TRBV5-1 with TRBJ1-1; TRBD1 matches at 7 bases. The germline gives CDR1 SGHRS, CDR2 YFSETQ. The CDR3 totals 16 residues. The V gene end was trimmed by 3 bases and the J gene end by 5 bases; junction bases not matched to a gene: 13. CDR3 bases: TGCGCCAGCAGCTATGACAGGGTAGTCGGAGTTACTGAAGCTTTCTTT. Amino acid sequence: CASSYDRVVGVTEAFF.